The 31 T cell receptor beta chains below all came from one sample that was sequenced in a study of cytomegalovirus exposure and HLA in healthy donors. PCR used 60 Vbeta primers and 13 Jbeta primers. The table came from immunoSEQ multiplex PCR; TCRdb's copy has only in-frame clones and leaves some out. The table shows around 110,000 clones, with 75% occurring only once. The sequencing input was PBMCs. The source is a middle-aged man in good health and CMV-seronegative.

In DNA form, the CDR3 reads TGTGCCAGCAGCCAAAGAGGGCAGGACCAGCAGTACTTC. Residues: CASSQRGQDQQYF. The genes are TRBV14 and TRBJ2-7; D may be TRBD2 (5 bases). The germline CDR1 and CDR2 sequences are SGHDN and FVKESK. V shed 2 bases and J shed 8 bases, with 13 bases lying between them. The CDR3 loop spans 13 amino acids.

This chain connects TRBV10-3 to TRBJ1-1; D is uncertain. Germline CDR1 and CDR2: ENHRY and SYGVKD. This CDR3 contains 12 residues. Trimming left V 2 bases short and J 7 bases short, with 8 bases between. CDR3 nucleotides: TGTGCCATCAGTGAGAACGAGAATGAAGCTTTCTTT. Its translation: CAISENENEAFF.

This rearrangement joins TRBV7-9 to TRBJ1-5; 7 positions match TRBD1. The CDR3 contains 14 residues. Trimming cost V 5 bases and J 2 bases; bases outside gene matches: 3. CDR1 and CDR2 (germline): SEHNR, FQNEAQ (reference sequence). The CDR3 DNA is TGTGCCAGCAGCGTTGGACAGGGCAATCAGCCCCAGCATTTT. This translates into CASSVGQGNQPQHF.

The chain combines TRBV6-1 with TRBJ1-1, with D perhaps matching TRBD1 (6 bases). V shed 1 base and J shed 1 base, with 7 bases lying between them. The CDR3 runs to 14 residues. Germline V CDR1 and CDR2: MNHNS, SASEGT. In nucleotides, the CDR3 is TGTGCCAGCAGTGAAGGACAGGAGAACACTGAAGCTTTCTTT. Its protein product is CASSEGQENTEAFF.

This chain uses TRBV6-5 with TRBJ2-5; tentatively, D is TRBD2 (6 bases). The CDR3 loop spans 14 amino acids. CDR1 and CDR2 (germline): MNHEY, SVGAGI. V lost 6 bases to trimming and J lost 11 bases, with 22 bases between them. The CDR3, as DNA: TGTGCCAGCAGCCGCCGGGGGACCGCTAATGGGCAGTACTTC. Translation gives CASSRRGTANGQYF.

The table lists this clone with a count of one. The chain couples TRBV9 to TRBJ1-1; TRBD1 matches at 11 bases. V was clipped by 0 bases and J by 3 bases; unmatched bases: 10. CDR3 size: 18 residues. Germline CDR1 SGDLS, CDR2 YYNGEE. The CDR3 loop is CASSVVGLGQGAYTEAFF. In nucleotides, the CDR3 is TGTGCCAGCAGCGTAGTGGGCCTAGGACAGGGGGCGTACACTGAAGCTTTCTTT.

This clone was observed once. This chain uses TRBV6-1 with TRBJ1-4, with 9 bases fitting TRBD1. This CDR3 contains 18 residues. The germline V gene encodes CDR1 MNHNS and CDR2 SASEGT. After removal of 1 base from V and 0 bases from J, the junction contained 6 bases not matched to a gene. CDR3 DNA sequence: TGTGCCAGCAGTGAAGGTCTCGGGACAGGGCCAACTAATGAAAAACTGTTTTTT. Translating gives CASSEGLGTGPTNEKLFF.

The sample holds one count of this clone. The rearrangement uses TRBV11-2 and TRBJ2-2; 10 bases align to TRBD2. Germline CDR1 SGHAT, CDR2 FQNNGV. V lost 4 bases and J lost 1; bases outside the gene matches: 9. The CDR3 has 18 amino acids. As DNA, the CDR3 is TGTGCCAGCAGCTGGTGGACTAGCGGACTTGGGAACACCGGGGAGCTGTTTTTT. This gives the protein CASSWWTSGLGNTGELFF.

A few counts support this clone. V gene TRBV6-1 combines with J gene TRBJ2-7; 8 nucleotides agree with TRBD1. CDR3 length: 13 amino acids. J was trimmed by 4 bases and V by 5 bases; bases with no gene match: 4. Per germline, CDR1 MNHNS and CDR2 SASEGT. CDR3 bases: TGTGCCAGCAGTCGGACAGGGACTTACGAGCAGTACTTC. Protein: CASSRTGTYEQYF.

This sequence joins TRBV5-3 and TRBJ1-3; D gene unclear. TRBV5-3 is assigned to the ORF class and has an uncertain function. Trimming took off 0 bases at V and 0 bases at J, with 13 bases between the two ends. CDR3 length: 17 amino acids. The CDR3, as DNA: TGTGCCAGAAGCTTGGGCGGCCCCCGTACCTCTGGAAACACCATATATTTT. Translated, it gives CARSLGGPRTSGNTIYF.

This chain links TRBV5-1 with TRBJ2-4; D is unresolved. This CDR3 region has 15 residues. Germline V gives CDR1 SGHRS, CDR2 YFSETQ. Trimming shortened V by 1 base and J by 2 bases, and 10 bases separated the two germline ends. The CDR3 sequence is CASSLSQVTKNIQYF. The CDR3 DNA sequence: TGCGCCAGCAGCTTGAGTCAGGTCACCAAAAACATTCAGTACTTC.

The chain combines TRBV4-1 with TRBJ2-1; 7 nucleotides agree with TRBD1. Germline-derived CDR1 and CDR2 are MGHRA and YSYEKL. This CDR3 contains 15 residues. V was pared by 0 bases and J by 7 bases, with 6 bases of the junction left unmatched. The CDR3 loop reads CASSQEQTGSNEQFF. Here the CDR3 DNA reads TGCGCCAGCAGCCAAGAGCAGACAGGGTCGAATGAGCAGTTCTTC.

About this clone itself: Relative to the germline gene, one junction end is altered; a read error may explain this. The chain recombines TRBV4-1 with TRBJ2-7; no reliable D call. There are 14 residues in the CDR3. From germline, CDR1 is MGHRA and CDR2 YSYEKL. The CDR3, as DNA: TGTTTTTTTTTCAAGCAGAAGGCGGCATACGAGCAGTACTTC. Translation gives CFFFKQKAAYEQYF.

This chain links TRBV9 with TRBJ2-2; 12 bases match TRBD2. Germline CDR1 reads SGDLS; CDR2 reads YYNGEE. CDR3 length: 14 amino acids. Trimming at V came to 7 bases and at J to 9 bases, leaving 7 bases not matched to a gene. CDR3 in DNA: TGTGCCAGCCAACCTAGCGGGGGGGCTAGGGAGCTGTTTTTT. Its protein is CASQPSGGARELFF.

J is TRBJ1-2 and V is TRBV4-1, with D maybe TRBD1 (6 bases). V lost 0 bases and J 4 bases, leaving 12 bases between the germline ends. There are 15 residues in the CDR3. In germline, CDR1 is MGHRA, CDR2 YSYEKL. This chain's CDR3 is CASSQDRGLIYGYTF. DNA of the CDR3: TGCGCCAGCAGCCAAGACAGGGGCCTGATCTATGGCTACACCTTC.

The V gene is TRBV4-1, the J gene TRBJ1-5; D is uncertain. The CDR3 has 14 residues. Trimming removed 2 bases at V and 1 base at J, with 6 bases between. Germline CDR1 reads MGHRA; CDR2 reads YSYEKL. CDR3 nucleotide sequence: TGCGCCAGCAGCCAATCCATCAGCAATCAGCCCCAGCATTTT. It codes for CASSQSISNQPQHF.

This chain links TRBV6-1 with TRBJ2-1; D unclear. V was trimmed by 1 base and J by 9 bases, leaving 28 bases between them. Germline CDR1 MNHNS, CDR2 SASEGT. The CDR3 extends over 19 amino acids. CDR3 region: CASSEDPRQAVVLKPEQFF. CDR3 DNA: TGTGCCAGCAGTGAAGACCCCCGGCAGGCCGTCGTTCTTAAACCTGAGCAGTTCTTC.

This rearrangement joins TRBV5-6 to TRBJ2-1, with 7 bases fitting TRBD2. V lost 2 bases, J lost 0 bases, and 5 bases stayed unmatched. The CDR3 runs 16 residues. The germline V gene encodes CDR1 SGHDT and CDR2 YYEEEE. This CDR3 is CASSLMGGGSYNEQFF. CDR3 nucleotides: TGTGCCAGCAGCTTAATGGGGGGGGGCTCCTACAATGAGCAGTTCTTC. The full variable domain, in which reference TRBV5-6 and TRBJ2-1 provide the parts outside the CDR3, is DAGVTQSPTHLIKTRGQQVTLRCSPKSGHDTVSWYQQALGQGPQFIFQYYEEEERQRGNFPDRFSGHQFPNYSSELNVNALLLGDSALYLCASSLMGGGSYNEQFFGPGTRLTVL.

The V and J genes are TRBV5-1 and TRBJ2-3; the match to TRBD2 covers 11 bases. Trimming removed 2 bases from V and 5 bases from J; junction bases left unmatched: 7. The germline CDR1 and CDR2 sequences are SGHRS and YFSETQ. The CDR3 is made up of 16 amino acids. The DNA of the CDR3 is TGCGCCAGCAGCTTAGAGGGACTAGCGGCAATAGATACGCAGTATTTT. Translated, it gives CASSLEGLAAIDTQYF. Variable domain in full (rest from reference TRBV5-1 and TRBJ2-3): KAGVTQTPRYLIKTRGQQVTLSCSPISGHRSVSWYQQTPGQGLQFLFEYFSETQRNKGNFPGRFSGRQFSNSRSEMNVSTLELGDSALYLCASSLEGLAAIDTQYFGPGTRLTVL.

J is TRBJ2-7 and V is TRBV6-5; 8 bases map to TRBD2. The CDR3 length is 14 residues. The J segment lost 2 bases and the V segment lost 3 bases, leaving 3 bases of the junction unmatched. CDR1 and CDR2 from the germline V gene are MNHEY and SVGAGI. The CDR3, as DNA: TGTGCCAGCAGTTATGAGCGGGGGCCCTACGAGCAGTACTTC. Translating gives CASSYERGPYEQYF.

The chain is built from TRBV28 and TRBJ1-5, with D possibly TRBD1 on 5 matching bases. Germline CDR1 and CDR2: MDHEN and SYDVKM. The CDR3 loop spans 15 amino acids. Trimming pared 2 bases from V and 9 bases from J, leaving 17 bases between. The CDR3: CASSLKTTEKLPQHF. The CDR3 DNA reads TGTGCCAGCAGTTTAAAGACGACAGAGAAACTGCCCCAGCATTTT.

The chain uses TRBV6-5 and TRBJ2-7; D remains unclear. Germline loops: CDR1 MNHEY, CDR2 SVGAGI. The V and J ends lost 6 bases and 3 bases respectively, with 12 bases between them. The length of the CDR3 is 13 residues. The CDR3 nucleotides are TGTGCCAGCAGCCGTGAGTATAACTACGAGCAGTACTTC. Amino acid sequence: CASSREYNYEQYF.

The V and J genes are TRBV4-2 and TRBJ1-4; a weak D match, TRBD1 (5 bases). The ends were cut back, 5 bases at V and 8 bases at J, with 18 bases in the middle. This CDR3 region has 15 residues. Germline values: CDR1 LGHNA, CDR2 YNFKEQ. Here the CDR3 reads CASSAYGGMNEKLFF. The CDR3 bases are TGTGCCAGCAGCGCCTACGGGGGAATGAACGAAAAACTGTTTTTT.

This clone occurred a few times. The CDR3 protein is CASSRDRVINTEAFF. CDR3 bases: TGTGCCAGTAGTAGGGACAGGGTCATCAACACTGAAGCTTTCTTT. The rearrangement uses TRBV19 and TRBJ1-1; 9 bases fit TRBD1. Trimming at V came to 4 bases and at J to 2 bases, leaving 5 bases not matched to a gene. Germline V gene data show CDR1 as LNHDA and CDR2 as SQIVND (reference sequence). The CDR3 runs to 15 residues.

This clone appeared a few times. One end of the junction fails to match germline, which may point to a read error. This chain uses TRBV7-9 with TRBJ1-4, with 11 bases fitting TRBD1. There are 18 residues in the CDR3. Germline loops: CDR1 SEHNR, CDR2 FQNEAQ (reference sequence). The CDR3 sequence: CSSSYRTGGNLTNEKLFF. For the CDR3, the DNA is TGTTCCAGCAGCTACCGGACAGGGGGCAATTTAACTAATGAAAAACTGTTTTTT.

V usage is TRBV7-6 and J usage is TRBJ1-3; 7 bases are shared with TRBD1. The CDR3 spans 16 residues. Germline CDR1 is SGHVS and CDR2 is FNYEAQ. V was pared by 1 base and J by 3 bases, with 6 bases of the junction left unmatched. The chain's CDR3 is CASSLGAGGNGNTIYF. DNA for the CDR3: TGTGCCAGCAGCTTAGGGGCAGGGGGAAATGGAAACACCATATATTTT.

The chain has TRBV9 and TRBJ2-7, with TRBD2 identical over 12 bases. Trimming took 0 bases from V and 7 from J; bases not matched to a gene: 5. The CDR3 extends over 15 amino acids. CDR1 and CDR2 (germline): SGDLS, YYNGEE. This chain's CDR3 is CASSVGTSGVEEQYF. CDR3 DNA: TGTGCCAGCAGCGTAGGGACTAGCGGGGTTGAGGAGCAGTACTTC.

This clone was counted between two and nine times. This chain connects TRBV27 to TRBJ1-5; no reliable D call. The CDR3 has 13 amino acids. CDR1 is MNHEY, CDR2 SMNVEV, per germline (reference sequence). Trimming left V 7 bases short and J 7 bases short, with 14 bases between. CDR3 DNA: TGTGCCAGCAACTCGGGAGAGGGCCAGCCCCAGCATTTT. Its translation: CASNSGEGQPQHF.

The V and J genes are TRBV5-4 and TRBJ1-2; tentatively, D is TRBD1 (6 bases). Trimming removed 0 bases at V and 10 bases at J, with 16 bases between. The CDR3 consists of 14 residues. Germline V lookup: CDR1 SGHNT, CDR2 YYREEE (reference sequence). CDR3 nucleotides: TGTGCCAGCAGCTTGGGAGGGACATATCTTTCCTACACCTTC. Translating gives CASSLGGTYLSYTF.

V is TRBV4-1 and J is TRBJ2-7; TRBD2 matches at 10 bases. J was trimmed by 1 base and V by 0 bases; bases with no gene match: 3. Germline assignment: CDR1 MGHRA and CDR2 YSYEKL. The CDR3 totals 16 residues. CDR3 in DNA: TGCGCCAGCAGCCAAGATAGCGGGGGGACTTCCTACGAGCAGTACTTC. Protein sequence: CASSQDSGGTSYEQYF.

This clone was seen just once. This rearrangement joins TRBV5-5 to TRBJ2-7; a possible D gene is TRBD1 (5 bases). The V gene's germline CDR1 is SGHKS and CDR2 YYEKEE (reference sequence). This CDR3 comprises 12 residues. Deletions cut 4 bases from V and 6 bases from J, with 11 bases between. The DNA of the CDR3 is TGTGCCAGCAGCAGGGGCGGTGCCGAGCAGTACTTC. It encodes CASSRGGAEQYF.